The T cell receptor (beta chain) described here comes from a study of T cells in women clearing cervical HPV infection. Remarks on this clone: Read coverage stops 3 residues before the CDR3 terminus; the germline J gene supplies the remainder.

The protocol was immunoSEQ multiplex PCR, while the TCRdb copy is restricted to in-frame clones and leaves out a portion. The table for this sample gives around 35,000 clones. CDR3 size: 15 residues. Germline CDR1 is SSHAT and CDR2 is FNYEAQ (reference sequence). The chain links TRBV7-7 to TRBJ2-4; TRBD1 matches 9 bases. The sequence derives from a woman between 18 and 69 years old with a cervical HPV16 infection that either progressed to CIN3+ or cleared (not recorded which). Sequenced input: blood buffy coat. This CDR3 is CASSSWDRAHGGQYF. CDR3 DNA (partial): TGTGCCAGCAGCTCTTGGGACAGGGCCCATGGTGGT.